This T cell receptor beta chain came from a study of blood T cell repertoires in COVID-19. Study overall: The analysed material was cDNA or gDNA that came from T cells, B-cell-depleted T cells, or PBMCs.

In the original workflow: Nucleated cell counts were estimated from reference gene primer amplification. Method: immunoSEQ multiplex PCR; TCRdb's copy keeps in-frame clones and lacks some. Clonal size and the V and J genes are those of that table, whereas D and trimming came from the DNA. The top ten hold approximately 2.5% of the sample, which has some 220,000 clones, roughly 84% seen once. The CDR3 runs to 15 residues. Germline V gives CDR1 SGHTA, CDR2 FQGTGA. V lost 2 bases and J lost 2, with 11 bases in between. The V gene is TRBV7-3, the J gene TRBJ2-3, with TRBD1 as a possible D gene (6 bases). The sequencing input was peripheral blood. The TCR comes from a woman aged 55-70 years with acute or convalescent COVID-19. In DNA form, the CDR3 reads TGTGCCAGCAGCTTACAGAGGACAGACACAGATACGCAGTATTTT. Amino acid sequence: CASSLQRTDTDTQYF.